Presented here are 25 T cell receptor beta chains from one specimen sequenced in a study of T cell changes during pregnancy in multiple sclerosis. The repertoire was sequenced with immunoSEQ multiplex PCR; TCRdb's copy has only in-frame clones and lacks some. The repertoire holds about 130,000 clones, about 95% seen once, with 0.44% in the top ten. Sequencing was performed on peripheral blood, taken after pregnancy. Receptor source: a female donor with multiple sclerosis, enrolled in a pregnancy study.

The V gene is TRBV5-4, the J gene TRBJ2-5; 11 bases are shared with TRBD2. Per germline, CDR1 SGHNT and CDR2 YYREEE (reference sequence). This CDR3 has 15 residues. Trimming took 0 bases from V and 7 from J; bases not matched to a gene: 5. The CDR3 region has the DNA TGTGCCAGCAGCTTGGATAGCGGGAGGGCCTCGACCCAGTACTTC. This codes for CASSLDSGRASTQYF.

This rearrangement joins TRBV14 to TRBJ2-7; D perhaps matches TRBD2 (6 bases). The CDR3 contains 15 residues. The germline V gene encodes CDR1 SGHDN and CDR2 FVKESK. Trimming took off 4 bases at V and 1 base at J, with 14 bases between the two ends. The CDR3 DNA reads as TGTGCCAGCAGCCCCGCGGGGCGGCCGTCCTACGAGCAGTACTTC. Translated: CASSPAGRPSYEQYF.

The gene calls are TRBV19 and TRBJ1-1; the D is unclear. With 7 bases removed from V and 3 bases from J, the gap between germline ends came to 12 bases. Germline-derived CDR1 and CDR2 are LNHDA and SQIVND (reference sequence). The CDR3 has 13 amino acids. The CDR3 nucleotides are TGTGCCAGTAAAGACCCGGCGGACACTGAAGCTTTCTTT. As protein: CASKDPADTEAFF. Based on the CDR3 plus reference TRBV19 and TRBJ1-1, the full variable domain is DGGITQSPKYLFRKEGQNVTLSCEQNLNHDAMYWYRQDPGQGLRLIYYSQIVNDFQKGDIAEGYSVSREKKESFPLTVTSAQKNPTAFYLCASKDPADTEAFFGQGTRLTVV.

The chain carries TRBV28 and TRBJ1-2; D uncertain. This CDR3 region has 14 residues. Germline CDR1 is MDHEN and CDR2 is SYDVKM. V was shortened by 4 bases and J by 5 bases, with 14 bases between the two germline ends. CDR3 residues: CASSSQPLSYGYTF. CDR3 sequence (DNA): TGTGCCAGCAGTTCTCAACCCCTCAGTTATGGCTACACCTTC.

The chain recombines TRBV7-2 with TRBJ2-2; 8 bases align to TRBD2. With 2 bases clipped from V and 3 bases from J, the junction kept 11 bases outside the gene matches. Per germline, CDR1 SGHTA and CDR2 FQGNSA. This CDR3 contains 18 residues. DNA for the CDR3: TGTGCCAGCAGCTTATTTTTGGGACTAGGGAGCGACACCGGGGAGCTGTTTTTT. This gives the protein CASSLFLGLGSDTGELFF.

The chain employs TRBV28 and TRBJ2-3; tentatively, D is TRBD1 (5 bases). The V gene lost 5 bases and the J gene lost 3 bases, with 24 bases spanning the gap. Germline V CDR1 and CDR2: MDHEN, SYDVKM. The CDR3 is 18 residues long. DNA for the CDR3: TGTGCCAGCAGTCCTATCTACCTCCAGGGATTGAGGACAGATACGCAGTATTTT. Translated, it gives CASSPIYLQGLRTDTQYF. Based on the CDR3 plus reference TRBV28 and TRBJ2-3, the full variable domain is DVKVTQSSRYLVKRTGEKVFLECVQDMDHENMFWYRQDPGLGLRLIYFSYDVKMKEKGDIPEGYSVSREKKERFSLILESASTNQTSMYLCASSPIYLQGLRTDTQYFGPGTRLTVL.

The chain is built from TRBV28 and TRBJ1-1, with D possibly matching TRBD1 (5 bases). This CDR3 comprises 17 residues. V gave up 5 bases and J gave up 0 bases, with 19 bases separating them. In germline, CDR1 is MDHEN, CDR2 SYDVKM. CDR3 residues: CASSPGGGWGLNTEAFF. CDR3 sequence (DNA): TGTGCCAGCAGTCCTGGTGGGGGGTGGGGCTTGAACACTGAAGCTTTCTTT.

DNA for the CDR3: TGTGCCAGCAGCTTAGAGACAGGAGGTGGCTACGAGCAGTACTTC. Translated, it gives CASSLETGGGYEQYF. This chain connects TRBV7-6 to TRBJ2-7; the D gene is possibly TRBD1 (6 bases). CDR3 length equals 15 residues. Germline V gene lookup returns CDR1 SGHVS and CDR2 FNYEAQ. The V end lost 1 base, the J end lost 3 bases, and 13 bases lay between the germline ends.

J is TRBJ2-1 and V is TRBV5-4, with TRBD2 identical over 13 bases. J lost 2 bases, V lost 3 bases, and 14 bases had no gene match. The CDR3 loop spans 20 amino acids. Germline V lookup: CDR1 SGHNT, CDR2 YYREEE (reference sequence). The CDR3 is CASSSSRTSGRLTTYNEQFF. The CDR3 nucleotides read TGTGCCAGCAGCTCTAGCCGGACTAGCGGGAGACTCACAACCTACAATGAGCAGTTCTTC.

This clone was recorded once. The chain employs TRBV11-1 and TRBJ2-7; 8 bases are shared with TRBD1. Germline values: CDR1 SGHAT, CDR2 FQDESV (reference sequence). V dropped 4 bases and J dropped 3; count of bases not matched to a gene: 8. The CDR3 extends over 15 amino acids. CDR3 sequence reads: CASSSAGQADYEQYF. The CDR3 nucleotides read TGTGCCAGCAGCTCTGCGGGACAGGCGGACTACGAGCAGTACTTC.

This chain joins TRBV5-1 and TRBJ2-2; tentative D call: TRBD1 (6 bases). Germline V lookup: CDR1 SGHRS, CDR2 YFSETQ. CDR3 size: 13 residues. V was shortened by 4 bases and J by 6 bases, with 10 bases between the two germline ends. CDR3 loop: CASSLQGPGELFF. The CDR3 DNA sequence: TGCGCCAGCAGCCTACAGGGCCCCGGGGAGCTGTTTTTT.

The table lists this clone with a count of one. The CDR3 region is CASSPSADTQYF. The DNA of the CDR3 is TGTGCCAGCAGTCCGAGCGCAGATACGCAGTATTTT. This sequence joins TRBV2 and TRBJ2-3, with D unresolved. Germline CDR1 SNHLY, CDR2 FYNNEI. The CDR3 totals 12 residues. V was pared by 5 bases and J by 4 bases, with 7 bases between.

The chain employs TRBV9 and TRBJ2-5, with 7 bases matching TRBD2. There are 15 residues in the CDR3. Germline CDR1 reads SGDLS; CDR2 reads YYNGEE. Trimming at V came to 4 bases and at J to 1 base, leaving 7 bases not matched to a gene. Here the CDR3 DNA reads TGTGCCAGCAGCTTCAGCGGGAATCGCCAAGAGACCCAGTACTTC. Protein product: CASSFSGNRQETQYF. The variable domain in full, completed from reference TRBV9 and TRBJ2-5, reads DSGVTQTPKHLITATGQRVTLRCSPRSGDLSVYWYQQSLDQGLQFLIQYYNGEERAKGNILERFSAQQFPDLHSELNLSSLELGDSALYFCASSFSGNRQETQYFGPGTRLLVL.

V gene TRBV19 combines with J gene TRBJ2-4; 7 bases align to TRBD1. Germline CDR1 and CDR2: LNHDA and SQIVND (reference sequence). V dropped 5 bases and J dropped 4; count of bases not matched to a gene: 11. The CDR3 has 16 residues. The CDR3 DNA reads TGTGCCAGTAGTTCGAGCCCCCGGACAGGAAAAAACATTCAGTACTTC. As protein: CASSSSPRTGKNIQYF.

The CDR3 spells CASTLSGRDTGELFF. Here the CDR3 DNA reads TGCGCCAGCACGCTTAGCGGGAGGGACACCGGGGAGCTGTTTTTT. The rearrangement joins TRBV5-1 to TRBJ2-2, with 11 bases matching TRBD2. Losses at the gene ends were 6 bases for V and 3 bases for J; bases not matched to a gene: 4. The CDR3 runs 15 residues. CDR1 and CDR2 from the germline V gene are SGHRS and YFSETQ.

The rearrangement joins TRBV7-9 to TRBJ2-6, with 7 bases identical to TRBD1. V lost 5 bases and J lost 2; bases outside the gene matches: 9. Germline lookup yields CDR1 SEHNR and CDR2 FQNEAQ (reference sequence). This CDR3 contains 17 residues. CDR3 amino acids: CASSPGQERPGANVLTF. CDR3 nucleotides: TGTGCCAGCAGCCCAGGACAGGAGAGGCCTGGGGCCAACGTCCTGACTTTC.

The J gene is TRBJ1-4, the V gene TRBV19; 8 nucleotides line up with TRBD1. Germline lookup yields CDR1 LNHDA and CDR2 SQIVND (reference sequence). The CDR3 has 17 residues. V gave up 6 bases and J gave up 3 bases; unmatched junction bases: 12. Written as DNA, the CDR3 is TGTGCCAGTAGCCGAAACCAGGGGGCTTTGGCTAATGAAAAACTGTTTTTT. It translates to CASSRNQGALANEKLFF.

This clone is a singleton in its sample. V is TRBV28 and J is TRBJ2-5, with TRBD2 matching 13 bases. The CDR3 is 15 amino acids. CDR1 is MDHEN and CDR2 is SYDVKM in the germline V gene. V gave up 7 bases and J gave up 4 bases; unmatched junction bases: 6. The CDR3 loop reads CASTGLAGDGETQYF. CDR3 DNA: TGTGCCAGCACCGGACTAGCGGGAGATGGAGAGACCCAGTACTTC.

V is TRBV4-3 and J is TRBJ2-5; D not resolved. This CDR3 is 15 amino acids long. With 0 bases removed from V and 0 bases from J, the gap between germline ends came to 8 bases. Germline values: CDR1 LGHNA, CDR2 YSLEER. The DNA for the CDR3 is TGCGCCAGCAGCCAAGATAACAGAGACCAAGAGACCCAGTACTTC. This sequence encodes CASSQDNRDQETQYF.

The V gene is TRBV28, the J gene TRBJ2-5, with a tentative D call TRBD1 (6 bases). Trimming took off 6 bases at V and 2 bases at J, with 13 bases between the two ends. The V gene's germline CDR1 is MDHEN and CDR2 SYDVKM. The length of the CDR3 is 14 residues. CDR3 residues: CASSRGHVQETQYF. Written as DNA, the CDR3 is TGTGCCAGCAGCCGGGGACACGTTCAAGAGACCCAGTACTTC.

CDR3 in DNA: TGTGCCAGCAGCTTAGGGGTGACAGGTCCCTACGAGCAGTACTTC. Its protein product is CASSLGVTGPYEQYF. The rearrangement joins TRBV7-8 to TRBJ2-7, with D possibly matching TRBD1 (6 bases). The CDR3 loop spans 15 amino acids. Trimming removed 1 base at V and 2 bases at J, with 12 bases between. Germline V gene sequence: CDR1 SGHVS, CDR2 FQNEAQ.

The chain recombines TRBV28 with TRBJ2-7; TRBD2 matches at 9 bases. CDR3 length: 12 residues. With V trimmed by 3 bases and J by 11 bases, 5 bases remained unmatched. The germline V gene encodes CDR1 MDHEN and CDR2 SYDVKM. The DNA for the CDR3 is TGTGCCAGCAGTTTGAATAGCGGGAGAGAGTACTTC. Amino acid sequence: CASSLNSGREYF.

The V gene is TRBV15, the J gene TRBJ2-1; D is perhaps TRBD2 (6 bases). V lost 0 bases, J lost 8 bases, and 11 bases lay in between. The CDR3 sequence is 14 residues long. Germline lookup yields CDR1 LNHNV and CDR2 YYDKDF (reference sequence). The CDR3 is CATSRDRLDHEQFF. For the CDR3, the DNA is TGTGCCACCAGCAGAGATCGACTAGATCATGAGCAGTTCTTC. Complete variable domain (other parts from reference TRBV15 and TRBJ2-1): DAMVIQNPRYQVTQFGKPVTLSCSQTLNHNVMYWYQQKSSQAPKLLFHYYDKDFNNEADTPDNFQSRRPNTSFCFLDIRSPGLGDTAMYLCATSRDRLDHEQFFGPGTRLTVL.

CDR3 nucleotides: TGCGCCAGCAGTCAAAAGGGAGGGGGACTGAACGAGCAGTACTTC. Amino acids: CASSQKGGGLNEQYF. The chain combines TRBV5-1 with TRBJ2-7; possibly TRBD2 for D (7 bases). Between the trimmed V and J ends, which lost 5 bases and 5 bases, there was a span of 20 bases. CDR3 length equals 15 residues. Per germline, CDR1 SGHRS and CDR2 YFSETQ. Supplemented by reference TRBV5-1 and TRBJ2-7, the full variable domain reads KAGVTQTPRYLIKTRGQQVTLSCSPISGHRSVSWYQQTPGQGLQFLFEYFSETQRNKGNFPGRFSGRQFSNSRSEMNVSTLELGDSALYLCASSQKGGGLNEQYFGPGTRLTVT.

Of note for this clone: The same CDR3 can be traced to other DNA sequences in this sample. This chain joins TRBV29-1 and TRBJ2-7, with 8 bases fitting TRBD1. The CDR3 loop spans 12 amino acids. J was trimmed by 2 bases and V by 5 bases; bases with no gene match: 2. Germline CDR1 SQVTM, CDR2 ANQGSEA. CDR3: CSVRTGPYEQYF. CDR3 sequence (DNA): TGCAGCGTTCGGACAGGGCCCTACGAGCAGTACTTC.